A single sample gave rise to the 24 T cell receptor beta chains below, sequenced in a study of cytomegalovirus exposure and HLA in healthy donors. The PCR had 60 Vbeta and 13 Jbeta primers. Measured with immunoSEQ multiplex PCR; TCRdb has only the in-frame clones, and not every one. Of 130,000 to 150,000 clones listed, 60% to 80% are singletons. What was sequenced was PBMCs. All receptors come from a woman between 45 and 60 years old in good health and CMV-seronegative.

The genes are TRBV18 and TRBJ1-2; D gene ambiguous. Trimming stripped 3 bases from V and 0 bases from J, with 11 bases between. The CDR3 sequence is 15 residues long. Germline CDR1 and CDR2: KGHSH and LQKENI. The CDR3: CASSPQEATNYGYTF. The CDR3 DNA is TGTGCCAGCTCACCCCAGGAAGCTACTAACTATGGCTACACCTTC.

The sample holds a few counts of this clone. The CDR3 loop reads CASSELRWLGNEKLFF. CDR3 coding DNA: TGTGCCAGCAGTGAATTGCGGTGGTTGGGTAATGAAAAACTGTTTTTT. The rearrangement uses TRBV25-1 and TRBJ1-4, with D hard to call. V was pared by 1 base and J by 4 bases, with 13 bases between. Germline values: CDR1 MGHDK, CDR2 SYGVNS. This CDR3 has 16 amino acids.

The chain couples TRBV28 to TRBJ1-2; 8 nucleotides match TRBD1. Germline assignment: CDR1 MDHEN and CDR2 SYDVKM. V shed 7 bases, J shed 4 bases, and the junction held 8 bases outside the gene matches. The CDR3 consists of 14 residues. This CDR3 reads CASIPQGAGYGYTF. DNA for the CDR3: TGTGCCAGCATCCCCCAGGGGGCTGGCTATGGCTACACCTTC.

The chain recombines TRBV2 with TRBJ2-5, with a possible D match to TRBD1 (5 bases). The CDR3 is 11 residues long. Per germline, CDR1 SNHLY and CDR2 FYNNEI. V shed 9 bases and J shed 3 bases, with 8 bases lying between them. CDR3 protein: CASQGEETQYF. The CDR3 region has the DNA TGTGCCAGTCAGGGTGAAGAGACCCAGTACTTC. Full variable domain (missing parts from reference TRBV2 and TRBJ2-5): EPEVTQTPSHQVTQMGQEVILRCVPISNHLYFYWYRQILGQKVEFLVSFYNNEISEKSEIFDDQFSVERPDGSNFTLKIRSTKLEDSAMYFCASQGEETQYFGPGTRLLVL.

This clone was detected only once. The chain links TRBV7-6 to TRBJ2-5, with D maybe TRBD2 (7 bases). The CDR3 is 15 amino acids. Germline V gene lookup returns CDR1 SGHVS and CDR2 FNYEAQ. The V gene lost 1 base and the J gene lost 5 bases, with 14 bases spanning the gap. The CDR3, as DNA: TGTGCCAGCAGCTTAGATCCGGGGGGCAGCGAGACCCAGTACTTC. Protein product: CASSLDPGGSETQYF.

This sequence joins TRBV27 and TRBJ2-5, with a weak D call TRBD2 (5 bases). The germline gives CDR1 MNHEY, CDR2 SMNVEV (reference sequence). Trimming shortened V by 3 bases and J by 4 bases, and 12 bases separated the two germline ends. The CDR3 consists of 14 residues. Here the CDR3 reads CASSFLGDGETQYF. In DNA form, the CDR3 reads TGTGCCAGCAGTTTTCTCGGGGATGGAGAGACCCAGTACTTC.

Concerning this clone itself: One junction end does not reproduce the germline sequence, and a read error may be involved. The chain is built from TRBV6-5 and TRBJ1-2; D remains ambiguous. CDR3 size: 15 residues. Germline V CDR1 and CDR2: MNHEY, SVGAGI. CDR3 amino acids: CASSSLPPDNYGCTF. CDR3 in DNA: TGTGCCAGCAGTTCCCTCCCCCCGGATAACTATGGCTGCACCTTC.

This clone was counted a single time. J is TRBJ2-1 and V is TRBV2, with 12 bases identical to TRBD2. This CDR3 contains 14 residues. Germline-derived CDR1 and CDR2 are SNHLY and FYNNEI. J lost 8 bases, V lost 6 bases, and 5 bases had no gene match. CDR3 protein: CASRPSGGVYEQFF. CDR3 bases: TGTGCCAGCAGGCCTAGCGGGGGGGTCTATGAGCAGTTCTTC.

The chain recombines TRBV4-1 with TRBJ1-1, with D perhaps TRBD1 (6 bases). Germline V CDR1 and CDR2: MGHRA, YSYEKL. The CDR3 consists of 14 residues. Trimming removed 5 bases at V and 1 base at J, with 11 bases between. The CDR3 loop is CASSTPGQNTEAFF. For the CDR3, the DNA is TGCGCCAGCAGCACCCCGGGACAGAACACTGAAGCTTTCTTT.

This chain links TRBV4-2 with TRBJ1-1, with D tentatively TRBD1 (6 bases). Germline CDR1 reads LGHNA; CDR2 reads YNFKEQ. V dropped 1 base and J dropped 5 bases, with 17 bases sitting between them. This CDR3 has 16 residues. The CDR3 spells CASSQVGRLGGTEAFF. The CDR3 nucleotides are TGTGCCAGCAGCCAAGTTGGACGCCTAGGGGGAACTGAAGCTTTCTTT.

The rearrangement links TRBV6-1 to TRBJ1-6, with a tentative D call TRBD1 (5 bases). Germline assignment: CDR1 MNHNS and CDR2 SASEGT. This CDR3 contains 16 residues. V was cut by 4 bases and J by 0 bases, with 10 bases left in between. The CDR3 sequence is CASSVDGGSYNSPLHF. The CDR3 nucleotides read TGTGCCAGCAGTGTTGACGGGGGCTCCTATAATTCACCCCTCCACTTT.

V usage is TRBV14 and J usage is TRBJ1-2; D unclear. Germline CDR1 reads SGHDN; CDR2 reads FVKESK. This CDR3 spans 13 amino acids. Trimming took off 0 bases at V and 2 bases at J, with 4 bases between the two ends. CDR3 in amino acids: CASSQDLNYGYTF. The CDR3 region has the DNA TGTGCCAGCAGCCAAGATCTGAACTATGGCTACACCTTC.

DNA for the CDR3: TGTGCCAGCAGTTTGCGATCGAACAGGGGCTACGAGCAGTACTTC. Its protein is CASSLRSNRGYEQYF. J is TRBJ2-7 and V is TRBV28; 7 bases are shared with TRBD1. Trimming cost V 3 bases and J 3 bases; bases outside gene matches: 8. The CDR3 is made up of 15 amino acids. Looked up from germline, CDR1 is MDHEN and CDR2 is SYDVKM.

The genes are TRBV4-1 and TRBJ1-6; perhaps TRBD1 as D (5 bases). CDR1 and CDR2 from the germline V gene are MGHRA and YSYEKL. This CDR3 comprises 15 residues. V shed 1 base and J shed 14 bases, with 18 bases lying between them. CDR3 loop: CASSQVGGAALSLHF. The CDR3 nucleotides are TGCGCCAGCAGCCAAGTGGGGGGAGCAGCACTGTCCCTCCACTTT.

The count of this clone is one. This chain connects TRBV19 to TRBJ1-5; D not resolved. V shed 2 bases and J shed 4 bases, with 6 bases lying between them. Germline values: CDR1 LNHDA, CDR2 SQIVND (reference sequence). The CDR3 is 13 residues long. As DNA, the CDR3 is TGTGCCAGTAGTATAACGGTAAATCAGCCCCAGCATTTT. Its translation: CASSITVNQPQHF.

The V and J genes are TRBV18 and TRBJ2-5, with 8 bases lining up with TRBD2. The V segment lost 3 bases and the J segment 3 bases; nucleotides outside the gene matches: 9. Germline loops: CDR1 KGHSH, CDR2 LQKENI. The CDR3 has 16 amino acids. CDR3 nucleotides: TGTGCCAGCTCACCCCTCCCGGGAGGGCGGGAAGAGACCCAGTACTTC. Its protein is CASSPLPGGREETQYF. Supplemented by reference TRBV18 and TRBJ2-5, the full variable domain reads NAGVMQNPRHLVRRRGQEARLRCSPMKGHSHVYWYRQLPEEGLKFMVYLQKENIIDESGMPKERFSAEFPKEGPSILRIQQVVRGDSAAYFCASSPLPGGREETQYFGPGTRLLVL.

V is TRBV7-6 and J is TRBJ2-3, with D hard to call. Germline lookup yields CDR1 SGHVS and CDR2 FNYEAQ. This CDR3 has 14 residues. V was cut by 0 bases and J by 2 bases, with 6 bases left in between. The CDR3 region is CASSLAGDTDTQYF. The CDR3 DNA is TGTGCCAGCAGCTTAGCAGGAGACACAGATACGCAGTATTTT.

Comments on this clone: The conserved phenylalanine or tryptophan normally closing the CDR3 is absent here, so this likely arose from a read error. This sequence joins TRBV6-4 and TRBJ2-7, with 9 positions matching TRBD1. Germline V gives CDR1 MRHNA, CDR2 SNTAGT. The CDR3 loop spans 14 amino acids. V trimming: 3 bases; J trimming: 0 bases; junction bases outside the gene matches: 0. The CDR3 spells CASSEGQGSYEQYL. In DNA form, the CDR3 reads TGTGCCAGCAGTGAGGGACAGGGCTCCTACGAGCAGTACCTC.

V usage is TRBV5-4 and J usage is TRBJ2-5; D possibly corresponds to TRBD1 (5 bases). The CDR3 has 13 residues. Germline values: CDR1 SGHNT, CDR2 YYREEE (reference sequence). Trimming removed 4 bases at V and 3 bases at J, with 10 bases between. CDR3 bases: TGTGCCAGCAGCCTGGGGCAGGAAGAGACCCAGTACTTC. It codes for CASSLGQEETQYF.

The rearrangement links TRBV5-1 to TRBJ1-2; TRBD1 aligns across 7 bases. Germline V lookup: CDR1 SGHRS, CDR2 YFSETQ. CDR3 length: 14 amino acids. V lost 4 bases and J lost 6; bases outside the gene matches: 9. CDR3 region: CASSLTGPKDGYTF. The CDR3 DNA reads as TGCGCCAGCAGCCTGACAGGGCCCAAGGATGGCTACACCTTC.

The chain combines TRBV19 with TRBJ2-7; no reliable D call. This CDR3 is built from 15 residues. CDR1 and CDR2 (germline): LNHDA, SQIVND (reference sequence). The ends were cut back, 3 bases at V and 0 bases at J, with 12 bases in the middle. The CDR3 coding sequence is TGTGCCAGTAGTATCGGAACAGTAAGCTCCTACGAGCAGTACTTC. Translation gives CASSIGTVSSYEQYF.

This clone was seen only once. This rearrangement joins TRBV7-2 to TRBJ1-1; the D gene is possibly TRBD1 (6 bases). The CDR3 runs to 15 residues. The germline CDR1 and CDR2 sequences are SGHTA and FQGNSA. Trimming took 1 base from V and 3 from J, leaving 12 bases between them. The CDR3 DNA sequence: TGTGCCAGCAGCTTAGAAGGGGGAGTTGACACTGAAGCTTTCTTT. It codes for CASSLEGGVDTEAFF. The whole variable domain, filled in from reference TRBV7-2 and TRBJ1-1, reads GAGVSQSPSNKVTEKGKDVELRCDPISGHTALYWYRQSLGQGLEFLIYFQGNSAPDKSGLPSDRFSAERTGGSVSTLTIQRTQQEDSAVYLCASSLEGGVDTEAFFGQGTRLTVV.

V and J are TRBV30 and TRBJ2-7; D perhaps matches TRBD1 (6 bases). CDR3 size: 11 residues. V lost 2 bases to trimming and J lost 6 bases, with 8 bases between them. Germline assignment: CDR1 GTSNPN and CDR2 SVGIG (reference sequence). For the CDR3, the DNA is TGTGCCTGGAGTTTGGGGGCCGAGCAGTACTTC. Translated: CAWSLGAEQYF. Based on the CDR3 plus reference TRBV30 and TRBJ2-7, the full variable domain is SQTIHQWPATLVQPVGSPLSLECTVEGTSNPNLYWYRQAAGRGLQLLFYSVGIGQISSEVPQNLSASRPQDRQFILSSKKLLLSDSGFYLCAWSLGAEQYFGPGTRLTVT.

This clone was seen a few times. The CDR3 nucleotides are TGTGCCAGCAGTGGGACAGCCTACGAGCAGTACTTC. Translated, it gives CASSGTAYEQYF. J is TRBJ2-7 and V is TRBV6-6, with 7 positions matching TRBD1. Germline values: CDR1 MNHNY, CDR2 SVGAGI (reference sequence). Trimming removed 5 bases from V and 2 bases from J; junction bases left unmatched: 0. This CDR3 is built from 12 residues.